The next 23 T cell receptor beta chains were all read from a single sample in a study of blood T cell repertoires in COVID-19. The method was immunoSEQ multiplex PCR; TCRdb's version includes in-frame clones alone and lacks a portion of them. The data hold some 140,000 clones, with approximately 84% observed a single time. The sample consisted of peripheral blood. The receptors stem from a human donor in a cohort sampled during active COVID-19.

V usage is TRBV27 and J usage is TRBJ2-3; perhaps TRBD2 as D (6 bases). V shed 2 bases and J shed 10 bases, with 19 bases lying between them. The CDR3 extends over 15 amino acids. CDR1 and CDR2 (germline): MNHEY, SMNVEV (reference sequence). The CDR3 nucleotides read TGTGCCAGCAGTTTAGACGGGGTCCTTTCGGGGGCGCAGTATTTT. Translated, it gives CASSLDGVLSGAQYF.

The CDR3: CSAGARETQYF. CDR3 nucleotide sequence: TGCAGTGCTGGGGCCAGGGAGACCCAGTACTTC. This chain links TRBV20-1 with TRBJ2-5; maybe TRBD1 (5 bases). From germline, CDR1 is DFQATT and CDR2 SNEGSKA (reference sequence). The CDR3 covers 11 residues. Trimming pared 5 bases from V and 5 bases from J, leaving 9 bases between.

This clone has a single count. The chain employs TRBV6-5 and TRBJ2-5, with a weak D call TRBD2 (5 bases). Looked up from germline, CDR1 is MNHEY and CDR2 is SVGAGI. The ends were cut back, 5 bases at V and 1 base at J, with 8 bases in the middle. The CDR3 loop spans 13 amino acids. The CDR3 loop is CASSTRVQETQYF. The DNA for the CDR3 is TGTGCCAGCAGTACTAGGGTCCAAGAGACCCAGTACTTC.

DNA for the CDR3: TGTGCCAGCAGCTTAGATAGCTCTGGAAACACCATATATTTT. It yields the protein CASSLDSSGNTIYF. The chain joins TRBV7-2 to TRBJ1-3; D is ambiguous. There are 14 residues in the CDR3. Trimming removed 1 base at V and 0 bases at J, with 4 bases between. The germline V gene encodes CDR1 SGHTA and CDR2 FQGNSA.

The chain joins TRBV14 to TRBJ2-5; a possible D gene is TRBD2 (6 bases). Germline lookup yields CDR1 SGHDN and CDR2 FVKESK. The CDR3 length is 13 residues. V was cut by 4 bases and J by 4 bases, with 10 bases left in between. The CDR3 nucleotides read TGTGCCAGCAGCCCCGCGGGGAGAGAGACCCAGTACTTC. Protein product: CASSPAGRETQYF.

The rearrangement uses TRBV27 and TRBJ1-6; D remains unclear. The CDR3 sequence is 12 residues long. V was pared by 10 bases and J by 7 bases, with 11 bases between. Germline-derived CDR1 and CDR2 are MNHEY and SMNVEV (reference sequence). The CDR3 DNA sequence: TGTGCCACAGCTTTGCGGAATTCACCCCTCCACTTT. Encoded protein: CATALRNSPLHF.

This clone was seen just once. This chain connects TRBV4-2 to TRBJ2-2; 7 nucleotides line up with TRBD1. V was pared by 3 bases and J by 6 bases, with 22 bases of the junction left unmatched. This CDR3 region has 20 residues. Per the germline V gene, CDR1 is LGHNA and CDR2 is YNFKEQ. The CDR3 loop reads CASSHRRAGLTGSGPGELFF. The CDR3 nucleotides are TGTGCCAGCAGCCACCGCAGAGCTGGTTTGACAGGGTCGGGTCCCGGGGAGCTGTTTTTT.

The chain joins TRBV19 to TRBJ1-3, with D possibly TRBD1 on 5 matching bases. V was trimmed by 4 bases and J by 0 bases, leaving 13 bases between them. The CDR3 covers 16 residues. CDR1 LNHDA and CDR2 SQIVND come from the germline V gene (reference sequence). The CDR3 DNA reads as TGTGCCAGTAGTACAGGGATTCCTCCCTCTGGAAACACCATATATTTT. It encodes CASSTGIPPSGNTIYF.

J is TRBJ1-1 and V is TRBV5-1; D possibly corresponds to TRBD1 (5 bases). Germline V gene sequence: CDR1 SGHRS, CDR2 YFSETQ. The germline V and J ends were trimmed by 2 bases and 5 bases, with 13 bases remaining between them. There are 14 residues in the CDR3. Here the CDR3 reads CASSLGDLTTEAFF. The CDR3 nucleotides read TGCGCCAGCAGCTTAGGGGATTTGACTACTGAAGCTTTCTTT.

CDR3 sequence reads: CASSEVLAGGTDTQYF. The CDR3, as DNA: TGTGCCAGCAGTGAGGTTCTAGCGGGGGGGACAGATACGCAGTATTTT. The J gene is TRBJ2-3, the V gene TRBV2; TRBD2 matches at 12 bases. This CDR3 spans 16 amino acids. The germline CDR1 and CDR2 sequences are SNHLY and FYNNEI. The V gene end was trimmed by 3 bases and the J gene end by 3 bases; junction bases not matched to a gene: 4.

V gene TRBV5-4 combines with J gene TRBJ1-6; D remains unclear. CDR1 SGHNT and CDR2 YYREEE come from the germline V gene (reference sequence). V lost 4 bases, J lost 9 bases, and 11 bases lay in between. The CDR3 is 13 residues long. CDR3 protein: CASSQEVGSPLHF. The CDR3 DNA reads as TGTGCCAGCAGCCAAGAGGTGGGTTCACCCCTCCACTTT.

The chain employs TRBV2 and TRBJ1-5; D not certain. V was clipped by 3 bases and J by 0 bases, with 9 bases between them. CDR3 size: 15 residues. CDR1 and CDR2 (germline): SNHLY, FYNNEI. The CDR3 reads CASSEQLNSNQPQHF. DNA of the CDR3: TGTGCCAGCAGTGAGCAGTTGAATAGCAATCAGCCCCAGCATTTT.

The chain has TRBV4-2 and TRBJ2-1; 10 bases are shared with TRBD2. This CDR3 comprises 15 residues. Germline V gene lookup returns CDR1 LGHNA and CDR2 YNFKEQ. The V gene end was trimmed by 2 bases and the J gene end by 4 bases; junction bases not matched to a gene: 2. CDR3 in DNA: TGTGCCAGCAGCCAACCGGGACTAGCGTACAATGAGCAGTTCTTC. This encodes CASSQPGLAYNEQFF.

This clone is a singleton in its sample. The rearrangement links TRBV19 to TRBJ1-1, with D maybe TRBD1 (5 bases). The germline V gene has CDR1 LNHDA and CDR2 SQIVND (reference sequence). The V gene lost 5 bases and the J gene lost 4 bases, with 11 bases spanning the gap. This CDR3 has 13 amino acids. The CDR3 bases are TGTGCCAGTAGTCAGGGAGGCGGCACTGAAGCTTTCTTT. Translated: CASSQGGGTEAFF.

This chain joins TRBV5-1 and TRBJ2-5; D is undetermined. CDR1 is SGHRS, CDR2 YFSETQ, per germline. This CDR3 is 14 amino acids long. Trimming shortened V by 4 bases and J by 1 base, and 11 bases separated the two germline ends. The CDR3 is CASSLFTLQETQYF. CDR3 nucleotides: TGCGCCAGCAGCCTGTTTACTCTCCAAGAGACCCAGTACTTC.

V usage is TRBV5-6 and J usage is TRBJ2-3; TRBD2 agrees at 14 bases. The germline V gene encodes CDR1 SGHDT and CDR2 YYEEEE. Unmatched junction bases numbered 8, after V lost 3 bases and J lost 5 bases. The CDR3 is made up of 17 amino acids. CDR3 region: CASSSRTSGGLIDTQYF. For the CDR3, the DNA is TGTGCCAGCAGCTCTCGGACTAGCGGGGGGCTGATAGATACGCAGTATTTT. Looking up the rest from reference TRBV5-6 and TRBJ2-3 gives the full variable domain: DAGVTQSPTHLIKTRGQQVTLRCSPKSGHDTVSWYQQALGQGPQFIFQYYEEEERQRGNFPDRFSGHQFPNYSSELNVNALLLGDSALYLCASSSRTSGGLIDTQYFGPGTRLTVL.

The V and J genes are TRBV9 and TRBJ2-5, with 7 bases identical to TRBD2. The CDR3 contains 14 residues. The trim removed 3 bases at V and 2 bases at J, leaving 4 bases unmatched. Germline-derived CDR1 and CDR2 are SGDLS and YYNGEE. This CDR3 is CASSAWGGQETQYF. DNA of the CDR3: TGTGCCAGCAGCGCCTGGGGGGGACAAGAGACCCAGTACTTC.

The V call is TRBV5-1, the J call TRBJ2-3, with no clear D. Per germline, CDR1 SGHRS and CDR2 YFSETQ. Trimming took 5 bases from V and 1 from J, leaving 5 bases between them. This CDR3 has 12 amino acids. CDR3 sequence reads: CASRRRTDTQYF. As DNA, the CDR3 is TGCGCCAGCAGGCGGCGCACAGATACGCAGTATTTT.

This clone was seen only a few times. The rearrangement joins TRBV7-6 to TRBJ2-7, with D maybe TRBD2 (6 bases). Germline V lookup: CDR1 SGHVS, CDR2 FNYEAQ. The CDR3 runs to 14 residues. V dropped 3 bases and J dropped 7 bases, with 16 bases sitting between them. The CDR3: CASSLTGLPREQYF. The CDR3 bases are TGTGCCAGCAGCTTGACGGGACTCCCTCGGGAGCAGTACTTC.

This clone was seen more than once but under ten times. The CDR3 region is CAITSGADTQYF. The CDR3 coding sequence is TGTGCCATCACTAGCGGGGCAGATACGCAGTATTTT. The chain employs TRBV10-3 and TRBJ2-3; 9 positions agree with TRBD2. CDR1 ENHRY and CDR2 SYGVKD come from the germline V gene. V dropped 7 bases and J dropped 4; count of bases not matched to a gene: 0. The CDR3 has 12 residues.

The chain recombines TRBV30 with TRBJ2-4; TRBD2 matches 10 bases. V shed 3 bases and J 8 bases; nucleotides not matched to a gene: 7. The germline V gene encodes CDR1 GTSNPN and CDR2 SVGIG (reference sequence). The CDR3 runs to 14 residues. CDR3: CAWSFGTSVDIQYF. The CDR3 nucleotides are TGTGCCTGGAGCTTCGGGACTAGCGTCGACATTCAGTACTTC.

The rearrangement uses TRBV30 and TRBJ2-2; the D is unclear. The CDR3 totals 11 residues. V lost 5 bases and J 8 bases, leaving 9 bases between the germline ends. CDR1 is GTSNPN, CDR2 SVGIG, per germline (reference sequence). CDR3 DNA: TGTGCCTGGGCGGAGTTGGGGGAGCTGTTTTTT. This codes for CAWAELGELFF.

Details on this clone: Sequence at one end of the junction differs from germline and may be a read error. This chain uses TRBV27 with TRBJ2-7, with D perhaps TRBD1 (6 bases). CDR3 length equals 14 residues. The V gene's germline CDR1 is MNHEY and CDR2 SMNVEV (reference sequence). CDR3 nucleotides: TGTGCCAGCAGTTTACTGGGACACTTTCACGAGCGGTACTTC. Amino acid sequence: CASSLLGHFHERYF.